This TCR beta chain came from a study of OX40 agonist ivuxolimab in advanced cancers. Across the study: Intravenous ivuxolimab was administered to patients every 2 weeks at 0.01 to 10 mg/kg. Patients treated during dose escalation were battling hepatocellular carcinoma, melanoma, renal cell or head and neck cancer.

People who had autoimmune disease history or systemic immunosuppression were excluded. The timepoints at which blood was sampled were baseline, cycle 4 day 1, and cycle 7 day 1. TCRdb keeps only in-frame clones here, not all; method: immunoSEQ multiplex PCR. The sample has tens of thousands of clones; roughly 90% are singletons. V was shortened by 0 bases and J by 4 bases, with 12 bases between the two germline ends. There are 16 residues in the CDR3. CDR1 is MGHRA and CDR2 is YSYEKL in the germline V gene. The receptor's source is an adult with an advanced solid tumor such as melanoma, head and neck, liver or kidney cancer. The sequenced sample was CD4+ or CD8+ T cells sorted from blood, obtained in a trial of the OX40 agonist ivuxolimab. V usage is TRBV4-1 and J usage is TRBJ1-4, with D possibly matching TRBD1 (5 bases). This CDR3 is CASSQEFTGSNEKLFF. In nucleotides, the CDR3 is TGCGCCAGCAGCCAAGAATTTACAGGAAGTAATGAAAAACTGTTTTTT.